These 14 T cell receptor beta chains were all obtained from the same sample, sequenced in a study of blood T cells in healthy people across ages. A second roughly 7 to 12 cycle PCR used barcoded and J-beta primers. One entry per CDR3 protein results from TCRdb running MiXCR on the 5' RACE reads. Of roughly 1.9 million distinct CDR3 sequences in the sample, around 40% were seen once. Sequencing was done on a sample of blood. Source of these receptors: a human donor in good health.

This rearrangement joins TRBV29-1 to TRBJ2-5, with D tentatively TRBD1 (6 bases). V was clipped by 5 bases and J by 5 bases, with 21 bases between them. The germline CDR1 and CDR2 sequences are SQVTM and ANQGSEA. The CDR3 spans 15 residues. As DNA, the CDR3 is TGCAGCGTTAGAAGATCGGGACAAAGAGGGGAGACCCAGTACTTC. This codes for CSVRRSGQRGETQYF.

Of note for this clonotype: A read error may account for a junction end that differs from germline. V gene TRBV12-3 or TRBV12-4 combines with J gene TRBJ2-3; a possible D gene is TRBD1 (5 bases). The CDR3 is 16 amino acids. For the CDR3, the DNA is TGTGCCAGCAGAATGCCAGGGCCCTTATTCTCAGATGCGCAGTATTTT. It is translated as CASRMPGPLFSDAQYF.

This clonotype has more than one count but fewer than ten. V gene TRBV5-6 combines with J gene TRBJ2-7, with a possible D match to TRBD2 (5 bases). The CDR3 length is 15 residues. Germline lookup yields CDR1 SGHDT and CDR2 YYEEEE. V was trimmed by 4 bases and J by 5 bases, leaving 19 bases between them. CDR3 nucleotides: TGTGCCAGCAGCCCCTACCGGGGTCTTGGGCACGAGCAGTACTTC. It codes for CASSPYRGLGHEQYF.

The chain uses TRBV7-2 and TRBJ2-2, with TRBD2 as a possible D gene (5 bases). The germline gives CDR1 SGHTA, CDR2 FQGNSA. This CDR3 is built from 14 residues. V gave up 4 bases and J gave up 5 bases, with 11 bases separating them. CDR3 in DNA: TGTGCCAGCAGCTACGACCCGGGGACCGGGGAGCTGTTTTTT. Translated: CASSYDPGTGELFF.

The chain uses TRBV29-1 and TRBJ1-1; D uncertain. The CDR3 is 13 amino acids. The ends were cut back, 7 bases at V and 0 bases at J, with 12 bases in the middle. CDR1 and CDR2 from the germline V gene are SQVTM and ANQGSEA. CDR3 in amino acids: CSAFGDMNTEAFF. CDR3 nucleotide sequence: TGCAGCGCTTTTGGGGATATGAACACTGAAGCTTTCTTT. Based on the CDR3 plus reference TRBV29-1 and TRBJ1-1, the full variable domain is SAVISQKPSRDICQRGTSLTIQCQVDSQVTMMFWYRQQPGQSLTLIATANQGSEATYESGFVIDKFPISRPNLTFSTLTVSNMSPEDSSIYLCSAFGDMNTEAFFGQGTRLTVV.

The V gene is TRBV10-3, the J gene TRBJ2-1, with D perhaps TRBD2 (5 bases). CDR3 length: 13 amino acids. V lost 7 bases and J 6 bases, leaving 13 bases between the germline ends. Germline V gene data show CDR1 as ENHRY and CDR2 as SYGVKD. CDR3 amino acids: CAIMGRGFNEQFF. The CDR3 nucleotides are TGTGCCATCATGGGCCGGGGATTCAATGAGCAGTTCTTC.

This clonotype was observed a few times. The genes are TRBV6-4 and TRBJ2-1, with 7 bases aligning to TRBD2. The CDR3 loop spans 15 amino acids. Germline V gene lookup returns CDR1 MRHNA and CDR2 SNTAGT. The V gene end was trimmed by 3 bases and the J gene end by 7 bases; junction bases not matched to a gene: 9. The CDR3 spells CASSEISGEGNEQFF. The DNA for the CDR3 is TGTGCCAGCAGTGAAATCAGCGGGGAGGGAAATGAGCAGTTCTTC.

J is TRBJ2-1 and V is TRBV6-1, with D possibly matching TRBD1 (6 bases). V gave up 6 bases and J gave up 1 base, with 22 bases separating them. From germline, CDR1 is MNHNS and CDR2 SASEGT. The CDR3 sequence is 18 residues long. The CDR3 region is CASRQNPQGDRSYNEQFF. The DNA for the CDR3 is TGTGCCAGCAGACAAAACCCACAGGGAGATAGGTCCTACAATGAGCAGTTCTTC.

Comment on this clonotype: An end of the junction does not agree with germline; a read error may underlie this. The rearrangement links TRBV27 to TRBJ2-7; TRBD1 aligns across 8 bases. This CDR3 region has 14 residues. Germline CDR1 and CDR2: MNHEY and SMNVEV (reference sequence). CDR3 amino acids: CVSSRDRSSYEQYF. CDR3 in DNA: TGTGTCAGCAGTCGGGACAGGAGCTCCTACGAGCAGTACTTC.

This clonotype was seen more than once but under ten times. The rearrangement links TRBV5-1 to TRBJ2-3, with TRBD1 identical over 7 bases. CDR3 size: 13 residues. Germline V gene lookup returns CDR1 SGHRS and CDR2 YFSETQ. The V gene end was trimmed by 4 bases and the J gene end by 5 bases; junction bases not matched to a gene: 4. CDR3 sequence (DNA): TGCGCCAGCAGCAGCGACAGGGTAGATACGCAGTATTTT. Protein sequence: CASSSDRVDTQYF. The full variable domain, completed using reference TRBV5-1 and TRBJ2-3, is KAGVTQTPRYLIKTRGQQVTLSCSPISGHRSVSWYQQTPGQGLQFLFEYFSETQRNKGNFPGRFSGRQFSNSRSEMNVSTLELGDSALYLCASSSDRVDTQYFGPGTRLTVL.

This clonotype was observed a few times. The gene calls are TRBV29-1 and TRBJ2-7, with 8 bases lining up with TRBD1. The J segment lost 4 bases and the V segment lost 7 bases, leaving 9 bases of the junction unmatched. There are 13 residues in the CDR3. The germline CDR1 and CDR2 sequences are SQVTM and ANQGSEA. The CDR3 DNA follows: TGCAGCGGCTACAGGGGGAAAGGGTACGAGCAGTACTTC. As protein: CSGYRGKGYEQYF.

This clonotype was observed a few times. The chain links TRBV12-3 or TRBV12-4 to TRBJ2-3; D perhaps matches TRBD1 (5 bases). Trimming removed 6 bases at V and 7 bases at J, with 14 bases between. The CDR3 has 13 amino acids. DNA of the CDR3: TGTGCCAGCAGACAACAGACAGCCTATACGCAGTATTTT. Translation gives CASRQQTAYTQYF.

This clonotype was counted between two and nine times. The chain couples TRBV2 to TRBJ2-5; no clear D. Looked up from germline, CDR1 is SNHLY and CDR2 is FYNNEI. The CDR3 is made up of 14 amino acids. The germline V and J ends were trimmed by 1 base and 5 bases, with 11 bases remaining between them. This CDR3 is CASSEEAIGETQYF. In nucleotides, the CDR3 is TGTGCCAGCAGTGAAGAGGCTATTGGGGAGACCCAGTACTTC.

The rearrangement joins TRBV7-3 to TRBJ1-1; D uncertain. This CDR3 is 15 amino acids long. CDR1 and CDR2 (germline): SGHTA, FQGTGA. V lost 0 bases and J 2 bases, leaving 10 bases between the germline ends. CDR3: CASSLTWVSNTEAFF. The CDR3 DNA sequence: TGTGCCAGCAGCTTAACTTGGGTTAGTAACACTGAAGCTTTCTTT.